This T cell receptor beta chain was captured in a study of control samples from healthy donors and cancer patients. Data came from immunoSEQ multiplex PCR; TCRdb stores just in-frame clones and leaves some out. The data show around 93,000 clones, roughly 92% seen once. The V gene's germline CDR1 is GTSNPN and CDR2 SVGIG (reference sequence). The V end was cut by 0 bases, the J end by 0 bases, with 22 bases between. CDR3 length equals 19 residues. This sequence originates from a human donor in good health. The donor label of this sample is uncertain. The rearrangement joins TRBV30 to TRBJ2-3; D may be TRBD2 (5 bases). Sequencing used blood. Here the CDR3 DNA reads TGTGCCTGGAGTGTAAATCTATTTGTCTCAGCGGCTAGCACAGATACGCAGTATTTT. This gives the protein CAWSVNLFVSAASTDTQYF.